The 3 T cell receptor beta chains in this list originate from one sample, sequenced in a study of T cell responses to AZD1222 COVID-19 vaccine. Only in-frame clones appear in the TCRdb table, and some are missing; sequencing was by immunoSEQ multiplex PCR. The sample shows fewer than 35,000 clones, roughly 90% of them seen only once. Sequences were derived from peripheral blood, sampled on day 0 of AZD1222 vaccination. All receptors derive from an adult in good health.

The chain links TRBV19 to TRBJ1-5; D possibly corresponds to TRBD1 (5 bases). V was clipped by 6 bases and J by 6 bases, with 18 bases between them. The germline CDR1 and CDR2 sequences are LNHDA and SQIVND (reference sequence). The CDR3 runs 15 residues. CDR3 sequence: CASSLRPDTGQPQHF. CDR3 coding DNA: TGTGCCAGTAGCCTTCGCCCGGACACGGGTCAGCCCCAGCATTTT.

The CDR3 here is CASAGTDSYEQYF. The CDR3 region has the DNA TGCGCCAGCGCCGGGACAGATAGCTACGAGCAGTACTTC. The gene calls are TRBV5-1 and TRBJ2-7; 7 bases map to TRBD1. The CDR3 extends over 13 amino acids. V lost 7 bases and J lost 3; bases outside the gene matches: 7. Germline assignment: CDR1 SGHRS and CDR2 YFSETQ.

In this sample, this clone turned up once. This sequence joins TRBV9 and TRBJ2-1; D not resolved. Looked up from germline, CDR1 is SGDLS and CDR2 is YYNGEE. V shed 0 bases and J shed 9 bases, with 7 bases lying between them. CDR3 length: 12 amino acids. CDR3 in amino acids: CASSVAEGEQFF. The CDR3 DNA sequence: TGTGCCAGCAGCGTAGCGGAAGGTGAGCAGTTCTTC.